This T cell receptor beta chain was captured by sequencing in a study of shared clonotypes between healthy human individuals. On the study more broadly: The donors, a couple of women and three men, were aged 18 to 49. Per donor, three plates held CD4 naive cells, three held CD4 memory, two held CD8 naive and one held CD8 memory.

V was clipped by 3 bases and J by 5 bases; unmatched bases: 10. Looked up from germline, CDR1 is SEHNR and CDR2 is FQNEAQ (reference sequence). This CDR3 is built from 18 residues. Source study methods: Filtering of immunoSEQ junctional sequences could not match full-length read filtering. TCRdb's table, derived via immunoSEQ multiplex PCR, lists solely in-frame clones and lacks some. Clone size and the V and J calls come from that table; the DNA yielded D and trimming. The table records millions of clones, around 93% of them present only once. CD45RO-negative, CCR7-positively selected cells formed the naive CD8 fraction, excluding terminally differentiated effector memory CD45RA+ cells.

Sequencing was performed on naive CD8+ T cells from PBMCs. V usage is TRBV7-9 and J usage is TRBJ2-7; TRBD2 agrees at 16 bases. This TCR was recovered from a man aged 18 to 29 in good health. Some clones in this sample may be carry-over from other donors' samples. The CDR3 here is CASSLPGLAGGPAHEQYF. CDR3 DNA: TGTGCCAGCAGCTTGCCGGGACTAGCGGGAGGGCCTGCGCACGAGCAGTACTTC.